This T cell receptor (beta chain) was identified during a study of vaccination and CD4 T cells after COVID-19 (dated by TCRdb to between 2021 and 2024). The study in broad terms: Every convalescent patient had a positive nasal swab PCR test for SARS-CoV-2, with mild disease in 9 or 10 patients and severe disease in one. Post-COVID blood samples from convalescent patients were collected a median of around 100 days after diagnosis, with a range of 35 to 161 days. In nine to eleven COVID-19 convalescent patients and a handful of infection-naive healthy vaccine recipients, researchers compared the spike-specific CD4+ TCR repertoire from before mRNA vaccination with the repertoire from after. Post-vaccine blood samples were collected a median of approximately 77 days after the second vaccine dose, ranging from about 13 to 250 days. Each participant got two doses of either the Pfizer-BioNTech BNT162b2 vaccine (n=8) or the Moderna mRNA-1273 vaccine (n=2). The convalescent cohort comprised six males and four females, including two Hispanic individuals, seven Caucasians, two Asians and one multiracial person.

With respect to this clonotype: Its target antigen remains unknown. The sample holds no much larger clone one base away, and base qualities are not on file.

The research as a whole found: Of the vaccine-specific clones found in convalescent patients, nearly all (304 of 307) were mono-reactive for SARS-CoV-2 spike instead of being cross-reactive with common cold coronaviruses. Among the post-vaccine SARS-CoV-2-reactive clones in convalescent patients, a median 86.3% showed up only after vaccination, which suggests vaccine-specific priming. The number of convalescent patients in the study was relatively small, and the study did not examine early timepoints following natural infection. An increase in the median number of SARS-CoV-2-reactive clonotypes from approximately 20 after infection to a few dozen after vaccination was observed, but the change was not found to be significant.

Receptors were amplified or captured by PCR. This sample was sequenced with an Illumina iSeq 100. The study's own analysis went as follows. Non-productive sequences were removed, and CDR3s that did not start with C, did not end with F or W, or were shorter than 7 amino acids were discarded. Levenshtein distances (stringdist) and unrooted phylogenetic trees (ape) in R version 3.6.1 were used to assess CDR3 homology. The raw public reads went through TCRdb reprocessing: fastp at Q25, MiXCR clone calling, in-frame beta chains kept. CDR3 protein sequences are deduplicated, and each keeps its most common genes and DNA. The V and J calls, along with clone size, are taken from TCRdb and not from the paper's own processing. In all, the sample holds around 20,000 distinct CDR3 sequences, and under 75% of those were seen once. Jointly, the top ten make up over 0.75% of the sample. The convalescent patients' positive SARS-CoV-2 PCR tests fell between March and December 2020, which was before the Alpha, Beta and Delta variants emerged in the United States. Ficoll-Paque Plus gradient centrifugation was used to isolate PBMCs from whole blood, and the isolated PBMCs were then either used fresh or cryopreserved at -140C.

This clonotype was obtained from a human donor who had recovered from COVID-19. The sequencing here drew on CD4+ T cells from blood, taken before SARS-CoV-2 vaccination.

CDR3 loop: CASSKVETRKSYEQYF. In nucleotide form, the sequence is TGTGCCAGCAGCAAAGTAGAGACTAGGAAGTCCTACGAGCAGTACTTC. The rearranged chain carries TRBV21-1 and TRBJ2-7. TRBV21-1 corresponds to a pseudogene. From cysteine to phenylalanine, the CDR3 is 16 amino acids long. The kept DNA is CDR3 alone, 48 bases in frame from the first base.